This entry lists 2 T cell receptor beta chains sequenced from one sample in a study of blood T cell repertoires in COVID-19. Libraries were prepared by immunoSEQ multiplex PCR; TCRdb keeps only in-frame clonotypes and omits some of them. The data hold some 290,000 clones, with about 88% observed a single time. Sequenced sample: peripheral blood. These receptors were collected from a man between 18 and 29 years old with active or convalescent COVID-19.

As DNA, the CDR3 is TGTGCCAGCAGCTGGGCTGGGGCGCAAAACATTCAGTACTTC. It specifies CASSWAGAQNIQYF. The gene calls are TRBV5-4 and TRBJ2-4; D may be TRBD1 (5 bases). CDR3 size: 14 residues. Germline values: CDR1 SGHNT, CDR2 YYREEE (reference sequence). Deletions cut 3 bases from V and 5 bases from J, with 12 bases between.

The CDR3 is CAWSGAPFEQYF. The CDR3 DNA reads TGTGCCTGGAGTGGGGCCCCATTCGAGCAGTACTTC. The chain is built from TRBV30 and TRBJ2-7, with D uncertain. The CDR3 is 12 residues long. Trimming stripped 1 base from V and 6 bases from J, with 10 bases between. Germline V gene data show CDR1 as GTSNPN and CDR2 as SVGIG (reference sequence).